These T cell receptor beta chains were read from a single sample in a study of identical twins. Each CDR3 protein is one row after TCRdb ran MiXCR on the 5' RACE reads. The table records 450,000 or so distinct CDR3 sequences, more than 13% of them present only once. This sample also appeared in a second study, on yellow fever vaccine responses in identical twins.

The specimen sequenced was CD4+ T cells sorted from blood. The receptor set was obtained from a woman aged 18-29 years in good health. Each CDR3 is given with its conserved first and last residue. Each record gives: J gene, clone size, D gene, V gene, CDR3 protein, CDR3 DNA. A D gene is named only where the DNA matches it firmly. Clone size is not always given. Where it is, it says once, few, many or a class for expanded clones.

TRBJ2-3,.,TRBD2,TRBV28,CASRPSGPLAVNTQYF,TGTGCCAGCAGACCTAGCGGCCCCCTAGCCGTAAATACGCAGTATTTT
TRBJ2-5,.,TRBD2,TRBV20-1,CSAPRLAGRSVETQYF,TGCAGTGCCCCTAGACTAGCGGGACGATCGGTGGAGACCCAGTACTTC
TRBJ2-1,few,TRBD2,TRBV12-3/TRBV12-4,CASSVKGLAGGNEQFF,TGTGCCAGCAGTGTAAAGGGACTAGCGGGGGGGAATGAGCAGTTCTTC
TRBJ1-1,many,.,TRBV5-1,CASSLGAGGYGTEAFF,TGCGCCAGCAGCTTGGGGGCGGGGGGGTATGGCACTGAAGCTTTCTTT
TRBJ2-5,many,.,TRBV12-3/TRBV12-4,CASSFRSAQETQYF,TGTGCCAGCAGTTTCAGGTCGGCACAAGAGACCCAGTACTTC
TRBJ2-2,.,TRBD2,TRBV4-3,CASSQDLLAVNTGELFF,TGCGCCAGCAGCCAAGATTTACTAGCGGTTAACACCGGGGAGCTGTTTTTT
TRBJ1-6,few,TRBD1,TRBV12-3/TRBV12-4,CASSLWGVRGSSPLHF,TGTGCCAGCAGTTTATGGGGAGTCAGGGGGTCTTCACCCCTCCACTTT
TRBJ2-6,.,.,TRBV5-1,CASSPLLGFSGANVLTF,TGCGCCAGCAGCCCCCTCCTGGGTTTCTCTGGGGCCAACGTCCTGACTTTC
TRBJ1-6,.,.,TRBV7-6,CASSPDRRGNSPLHF,TGTGCCAGCAGCCCCGACAGGCGGGGGAATTCACCCCTCCACTTT
TRBJ2-3,many,.,TRBV18,CASSPLPTSTDTQYF,TGTGCCAGCTCACCACTGCCAACTAGCACAGATACGCAGTATTTT
TRBJ1-6,.,.,TRBV20-1,CSARRRDSPLHF,TGCAGTGCTAGAAGAAGAGATTCACCCCTCCACTTT
TRBJ1-1,many,.,TRBV3-1,CASSSIDRLLF,TGTGCCAGCAGCTCCATAGACCGCCTTCTCTTT
TRBJ2-2,.,.,TRBV12-3/TRBV12-4,CASSKDTTTGELFF,TGTGCCAGCAGTAAGGACACGACCACCGGGGAGCTGTTTTTT
TRBJ1-5,few,.,TRBV7-2,CASSHTWDQPQHF,TGTGCCAGCAGCCACACATGGGATCAGCCCCAGCATTTT
TRBJ2-1,few,TRBD2,TRBV28,CASSSGGSQFF,TGTGCCAGCAGTAGCGGGGGATCGCAGTTCTTC
TRBJ2-5,many,.,TRBV7-2,CASSLTRETQYF,TGTGCCAGCAGCTTAACCCGAGAGACCCAGTACTTC
TRBJ1-5,many,.,TRBV7-9,CASSLGTGVNQPQHF,TGTGCCAGCAGCTTAGGAACCGGGGTCAATCAGCCCCAGCATTTT
TRBJ1-1,.,TRBD1,TRBV5-1,CASSSTGTLRDTEAFF,TGCGCCAGCAGCTCGACAGGGACTTTACGGGACACTGAAGCTTTCTTT
TRBJ2-7,few,TRBD2,TRBV28,CASSLRSSGRMEQYF,TGTGCCAGCAGTTTAAGGAGTAGCGGGAGAATGGAGCAGTACTTC
TRBJ2-1,few,TRBD1,TRBV5-1,CASSGTGTVYNEQFF,TGCGCCAGCAGCGGAACCGGGACAGTATACAATGAGCAGTTCTTC
TRBJ2-1,.,.,TRBV9,CASSVVPGVENEQFF,TGTGCCAGCAGCGTAGTTCCGGGAGTGGAGAATGAGCAGTTCTTC
TRBJ1-1,many,.,TRBV5-1,CASSLGGPTEAFF,TGCGCCAGCAGCTTGGGGGGGCCGACTGAAGCTTTCTTT
TRBJ2-1,.,.,TRBV20-1,CSARVRGPSEQFF,TGCAGTGCCAGAGTCCGGGGGCCGAGTGAGCAGTTCTTC
TRBJ2-3,few,TRBD1,TRBV15,CATSRDMRRGTGQLDTQYF,TGTGCCACCAGCAGAGATATGCGGCGCGGGACAGGGCAACTAGATACGCAGTATTTT
TRBJ2-3,.,TRBD1,TRBV2,CASSGQGWDTQYF,TGTGCCAGCAGCGGACAGGGTTGGGATACGCAGTATTTT
TRBJ2-3,few,.,TRBV7-9,CASSPKLADTQYF,TGTGCCAGCAGCCCAAAATTGGCAGATACGCAGTATTTT
TRBJ2-7,few,.,TRBV5-8,CASSHIKTQGVLYEQYF,TGTGCCAGCAGCCACATCAAGACCCAGGGTGTTCTCTACGAGCAGTACTTC
TRBJ1-5,.,.,TRBV2,CASLADSNQPQHF,TGTGCCAGCCTCGCGGATAGCAATCAGCCCCAGCATTTT
TRBJ2-2,few,.,TRBV5-1,CASSLVSMGTSNTGELFF,TGCGCCAGCAGCTTGGTATCGATGGGGACATCAAACACCGGGGAGCTGTTTTTT
TRBJ2-2,.,TRBD2,TRBV27,CASSLRLAGVSGELFF,TGTGCCAGCAGTTTAAGACTAGCGGGAGTTAGCGGGGAGCTGTTTTTT
TRBJ2-5,.,TRBD2,TRBV11-2,CASSLTSGGLIEETQYF,TGTGCCAGCAGCCTGACTAGCGGGGGTCTTATAGAAGAGACCCAGTACTTC
TRBJ2-6,.,.,TRBV15,CATSREPPRTSGANVLTF,TGTGCCACCAGCAGAGAGCCCCCCAGGACCTCTGGGGCCAACGTCCTGACTTTC
TRBJ2-3,few,.,TRBV4-2,CASSQDPTGVLSTDTQYF,TGTGCCAGCAGCCAAGATCCTACGGGGGTCCTTAGCACAGATACGCAGTATTTT
TRBJ1-5,.,TRBD1,TRBV28,CASSYTGAGNQPQHF,TGTGCCAGCAGCTACACAGGGGCGGGTAATCAGCCCCAGCATTTT
TRBJ2-7,.,.,TRBV11-2,CASSPSRDWAGSYEQYF,TGTGCCAGCAGCCCGTCCCGGGACTGGGCAGGCTCCTACGAGCAGTACTTC
TRBJ2-5,many,.,TRBV10-3,CAISEGRRTQETQYF,TGTGCCATCAGTGAGGGGCGCCGGACCCAAGAGACCCAGTACTTC
TRBJ1-6,few,.,TRBV5-1,CASSLVPTGQANSPLHF,TGCGCCAGCAGCTTGGTTCCGACGGGTCAGGCGAATTCACCCCTCCACTTT
TRBJ2-5,few,TRBD2,TRBV13,CATSGSRLETQYF,TGTGCCACTAGCGGGAGTCGGTTGGAGACCCAGTACTTC
TRBJ2-7,many,.,TRBV6-6,CASSYYEGYEQYF,TGTGCCAGCAGTTATTATGAGGGATACGAGCAGTACTTC
TRBJ2-2,few,.,TRBV28,CASSLPVEGGLFF,TGTGCCAGCAGTTTACCCGTGGAGGGGGGGCTGTTTTTT
TRBJ1-4,few,.,TRBV28,CASSSRQTSNEKLFF,TGTGCCAGCAGTTCGCGACAGACCTCTAATGAAAAACTGTTTTTT
TRBJ2-3,.,TRBD2,TRBV20-1,CSARTTGGLIDTQYF,TGCAGTGCTAGGACGACGGGGGGGCTGATAGATACGCAGTATTTT
TRBJ1-5,.,.,TRBV7-9,CASSSIDSNQPQHF,TGTGCCAGCAGCTCAATAGATAGCAATCAGCCCCAGCATTTT
TRBJ2-6,few,.,TRBV9,CASSPRWGTGANVLTF,TGTGCCAGCAGCCCGCGCTGGGGGACTGGGGCCAACGTCCTGACTTTC
TRBJ2-7,few,TRBD1,TRBV10-3,CAISQGAHEQYF,TGTGCCATCTCCCAGGGGGCCCACGAGCAGTACTTC
TRBJ2-1,.,TRBD1,TRBV5-6,CASSPGTGSVYNEQFF,TGTGCCAGCAGCCCCGGGACAGGGAGTGTCTACAATGAGCAGTTCTTC
TRBJ2-1,.,.,TRBV20-1,CSARDQGHSSSYNEQFF,TGCAGTGCTAGAGATCAAGGGCACTCCAGCTCCTACAATGAGCAGTTCTTC
TRBJ2-7,few,TRBD2,TRBV12-3/TRBV12-4,CASSLRLSGLAGGGEQYF,TGTGCCAGCAGTTTAAGGTTGTCGGGTTTAGCGGGAGGAGGCGAGCAGTACTTC
TRBJ2-7,few,.,TRBV10-1,CASSTQGRAPFEQYF,TGCGCCAGCTCAACACAGGGGAGGGCCCCCTTCGAGCAGTACTTC
TRBJ2-6,few,TRBD1,TRBV5-6,CASSVDRAGANVLTF,TGTGCCAGCAGCGTAGACAGGGCTGGGGCCAACGTCCTGACTTTC
TRBJ1-1,.,.,TRBV28,CASSLTIAEAFF,TGTGCCAGCAGTTTGACGATCGCTGAAGCTTTCTTT
TRBJ2-7,.,.,TRBV6-1,CASRRRTGPYEQYF,TGTGCCAGCAGACGGCGGACGGGGCCCTACGAGCAGTACTTC